Presented here are 32 T cell receptor beta chains from one specimen sequenced in a study of T-cell memory formation after mild COVID-19. A single record per CDR3 protein comes from TCRdb applying MiXCR to the 5' RACE reads. The profile shows under 550,000 distinct CDR3 sequences, 15% to 20% of them singletons. Sequencing input: PBMCs or a T cell subset sorted from them (not recorded which). These TCRs come from a man younger than 35 who had mild COVID-19 (a few samples of this study predate the infection). Cell type and time point are not known.

This clonotype came up a few times. The gene calls are TRBV5-1 and TRBJ1-1, with a possible D match to TRBD1 (5 bases). The CDR3 spans 14 residues. V dropped 2 bases and J dropped 1 base, with 9 bases sitting between them. Germline lookup yields CDR1 SGHRS and CDR2 YFSETQ. The CDR3 DNA follows: TGCGCCAGCAGCTTCGCAGGGAAGAACACTGAAGCTTTCTTT. Translating it yields CASSFAGKNTEAFF.

The chain joins TRBV12-3 or TRBV12-4 to TRBJ1-1; 8 bases line up with TRBD1. This CDR3 has 14 residues. The V gene end was trimmed by 8 bases and the J gene end by 6 bases; junction bases not matched to a gene: 11. The CDR3 DNA reads TGTGCCAGCTCCCGGGACAGGCGGCGCGCTGAAGCTTTCTTT. It is translated as CASSRDRRRAEAFF.

This sequence joins TRBV2 and TRBJ2-2, with a possible D match to TRBD1 (5 bases). The V end was cut by 2 bases, the J end by 6 bases, with 10 bases between. This CDR3 is 14 amino acids long. CDR1 SNHLY and CDR2 FYNNEI come from the germline V gene. The CDR3 DNA reads TGTGCCAGCAGTGAAAGGGGCTTCCCCGGGGAGCTGTTTTTT. Translating gives CASSERGFPGELFF. The complete variable domain, with remaining parts taken from reference TRBV2 and TRBJ2-2, reads EPEVTQTPSHQVTQMGQEVILRCVPISNHLYFYWYRQILGQKVEFLVSFYNNEISEKSEIFDDQFSVERPDGSNFTLKIRSTKLEDSAMYFCASSERGFPGELFFGEGSRLTVL.

V usage is TRBV14 and J usage is TRBJ2-3; the D is unclear. Germline V gene data show CDR1 as SGHDN and CDR2 as FVKESK. Trimming removed 3 bases from V and 1 base from J, with 11 bases in between. This CDR3 is 15 amino acids long. This CDR3 is CASSQSVRRTDTQYF. DNA for the CDR3: TGTGCCAGCAGCCAGAGCGTAAGACGCACAGATACGCAGTATTTT.

The rearrangement joins TRBV29-1 to TRBJ2-7, with D hard to call. This CDR3 contains 11 residues. The V end lost 0 bases, the J end lost 3 bases, and 3 bases lay between the germline ends. Germline V gives CDR1 SQVTM, CDR2 ANQGSEA. As DNA, the CDR3 is TGCAGCGTTGAAGATCTCTACGAGCAGTACTTC. Translation gives CSVEDLYEQYF.

Ten or more counts support this clonotype. The chain has TRBV24-1 and TRBJ2-3; 8 bases are a match to TRBD1. J lost 2 bases, V lost 5 bases, and 2 bases had no gene match. The CDR3 runs to 14 residues. Per germline, CDR1 KGHDR and CDR2 SFDVKD. CDR3 residues: CATSGDRTTDTQYF. The CDR3 DNA sequence: TGTGCCACCAGTGGGGACAGGACCACAGATACGCAGTATTTT.

This clonotype was seen a handful of times. The CDR3 DNA follows: TGCGCCAGCAGCCTTCGACAGGGGGCAGCGACTGAAGCTTTCTTT. Translated: CASSLRQGAATEAFF. The chain combines TRBV4-1 with TRBJ1-1, with TRBD1 identical over 10 bases. Germline CDR1 MGHRA, CDR2 YSYEKL. V lost 4 bases and J lost 5; bases outside the gene matches: 7. CDR3 length: 15 amino acids.

This clonotype was observed a few times. V and J are TRBV4-2 and TRBJ1-1; no clear D. CDR1 LGHNA and CDR2 YNFKEQ come from the germline V gene. Between the trimmed V and J ends, which lost 1 base and 1 base, there was a span of 10 bases. CDR3 length: 15 residues. In DNA form, the CDR3 reads TGTGCCAGCAGCCAAGTACGGCAGTCGAACACTGAAGCTTTCTTT. Its protein product is CASSQVRQSNTEAFF.

The V call is TRBV6-2 or TRBV6-3, the J call TRBJ2-7, with D maybe TRBD2 (6 bases). Deletions cut 0 bases from V and 3 bases from J, with 12 bases between. CDR3 size: 15 residues. CDR1 and CDR2 (germline): MNHEY, SVGEGT. CDR3 nucleotide sequence: TGTGCCAGCAGTTACTCGACTAGGGCGGTCTACGAGCAGTACTTC. This encodes CASSYSTRAVYEQYF.

This chain links TRBV5-1 with TRBJ1-1; D may be TRBD1 (6 bases). Per the germline V gene, CDR1 is SGHRS and CDR2 is YFSETQ. The CDR3 has 13 amino acids. V lost 4 bases and J 5 bases, leaving 12 bases between the germline ends. The CDR3 DNA follows: TGCGCCAGCAGCACGGGGGGCCGGACTGAAGCTTTCTTT. Its protein product is CASSTGGRTEAFF.

In its sample, this clonotype was seen a few times. The chain couples TRBV29-1 to TRBJ2-1; TRBD2 aligns across 9 bases. CDR1 and CDR2 (germline): SQVTM, ANQGSEA. V lost 1 base, J lost 5 bases, and 6 bases stayed unmatched. The length of the CDR3 is 15 residues. The CDR3: CSVEGPGLANNEQFF. The CDR3 bases are TGCAGCGTTGAAGGCCCGGGACTAGCTAACAATGAGCAGTTCTTC.

The chain employs TRBV5-1 and TRBJ1-2; TRBD1 matches 7 bases. CDR1 is SGHRS and CDR2 is YFSETQ in the germline V gene. V lost 4 bases to trimming and J lost 3 bases; unmatched junction nucleotides: 12. The CDR3 is 16 amino acids. CDR3 sequence: CASSGRGSTGDYGYTF. The CDR3 DNA reads TGCGCCAGCAGCGGCCGGGGAAGTACAGGGGACTATGGCTACACCTTC.

The chain carries TRBV9 and TRBJ2-3, with D unresolved. Deletions cut 0 bases from V and 2 bases from J, with 4 bases between. Germline V CDR1 and CDR2: SGDLS, YYNGEE. The CDR3 has 13 residues. CDR3 loop: CASSVVATDTQYF. The CDR3 DNA reads as TGTGCCAGCAGCGTAGTCGCCACAGATACGCAGTATTTT.

The chain combines TRBV20-1 with TRBJ2-6, with D unclear. Germline CDR1 and CDR2: DFQATT and SNEGSKA (reference sequence). The CDR3 runs to 15 residues. The germline V and J ends were trimmed by 0 bases and 4 bases, with 10 bases remaining between them. The CDR3 DNA is TGCAGTGCTAGAGATAGGCAGGCGGGGGCCAACGTCCTGACTTTC. This gives the protein CSARDRQAGANVLTF.

The chain has TRBV5-5 and TRBJ2-5; weak D call: TRBD1 (5 bases). V lost 2 bases to trimming and J lost 0 bases, with 5 bases between them. The CDR3 consists of 13 residues. Germline CDR1 and CDR2: SGHKS and YYEKEE (reference sequence). CDR3: CASSLQDQETQYF. The CDR3 DNA reads as TGTGCCAGCAGCTTACAGGACCAAGAGACCCAGTACTTC.

This clonotype has more than one count but fewer than ten. This rearrangement joins TRBV2 to TRBJ2-7; D is undetermined. CDR3 length: 13 residues. V lost 5 bases to trimming and J lost 7 bases, with 15 bases between them. The germline CDR1 and CDR2 sequences are SNHLY and FYNNEI. CDR3 DNA: TGTGCCAGCAGTTATACTCAAGATTTGGAGCAGTACGTC. As protein: CASSYTQDLEQYV.

The V gene is TRBV6-5, the J gene TRBJ2-1, with 8 bases lining up with TRBD1. V dropped 2 bases and J dropped 4; count of bases not matched to a gene: 4. The V gene's germline CDR1 is MNHEY and CDR2 SVGAGI. CDR3 size: 15 residues. The CDR3 spells CASSYTGQDYNEQFF. The CDR3 DNA reads TGTGCCAGCAGTTACACGGGACAGGATTACAATGAGCAGTTCTTC.

Only a few counts were recorded for this clonotype. The rearrangement joins TRBV30 to TRBJ2-1; TRBD2 matches at 8 bases. The CDR3 is 15 residues long. From germline, CDR1 is GTSNPN and CDR2 SVGIG (reference sequence). Unmatched junction bases numbered 8, after V lost 0 bases and J lost 7 bases. The CDR3 here is CAWSVPRLAKNEQFF. The CDR3 nucleotides are TGTGCCTGGAGTGTACCGAGACTAGCGAAAAATGAGCAGTTCTTC. The variable domain in full, with the rest retrieved from reference TRBV30 and TRBJ2-1, is SQTIHQWPATLVQPVGSPLSLECTVEGTSNPNLYWYRQAAGRGLQLLFYSVGIGQISSEVPQNLSASRPQDRQFILSSKKLLLSDSGFYLCAWSVPRLAKNEQFFGPGTRLTVL.

This clonotype occurred a few times. This chain joins TRBV7-9 and TRBJ2-5; D gene ambiguous. Trimming shortened V by 3 bases and J by 5 bases, and 13 bases separated the two germline ends. The CDR3 is made up of 14 amino acids. Germline V gene data show CDR1 as SEHNR and CDR2 as FQNEAQ (reference sequence). The CDR3 loop is CASSFDTRAETQYF. CDR3 in DNA: TGTGCCAGCAGCTTCGACACCCGGGCGGAGACCCAGTACTTC.

The chain carries TRBV7-8 and TRBJ2-3; 7 bases match TRBD1. Germline CDR1 reads SGHVS; CDR2 reads FQNEAQ. This CDR3 has 14 amino acids. Trimming removed 5 bases from V and 6 bases from J; junction bases left unmatched: 8. The CDR3 spells CASSTRQGGDTQYF. CDR3 bases: TGTGCCAGCAGCACTCGACAGGGTGGCGATACGCAGTATTTT.

V is TRBV4-3 and J is TRBJ1-1; 7 positions match TRBD1. From germline, CDR1 is LGHNA and CDR2 YSLEER. The CDR3 runs to 14 residues. After removal of 0 bases from V and 7 bases from J, the junction contained 5 bases not matched to a gene. CDR3 in DNA: TGCGCCAGCAGCCAAGATTTAGGGGACAGTGAAGCTTTCTTT. It encodes CASSQDLGDSEAFF.

The J gene is TRBJ2-5, the V gene TRBV18; D is possibly TRBD2 (5 bases). V gave up 3 bases and J gave up 3 bases, with 17 bases separating them. This CDR3 has 16 residues. Per germline, CDR1 KGHSH and CDR2 LQKENI. The CDR3 bases are TGTGCCAGCTCACCCTTAACCGGGAACAGAGAAGAGACCCAGTACTTC. As protein: CASSPLTGNREETQYF.

This clonotype was found a few times. CDR3 nucleotide sequence: TGTGCCAGCAGCCGGGGACAGACATTTTCTAACACTGAAGCTTTCTTT. It encodes CASSRGQTFSNTEAFF. The chain recombines TRBV7-9 with TRBJ1-1; TRBD1 agrees at 7 bases. The CDR3 sequence is 16 residues long. The trim removed 5 bases at V and 2 bases at J, leaving 11 bases unmatched. Germline V gene lookup returns CDR1 SEHNR and CDR2 FQNEAQ (reference sequence). Complete variable domain (other parts from reference TRBV7-9 and TRBJ1-1): DTGVSQNPRHKITKRGQNVTFRCDPISEHNRLYWYRQTLGQGPEFLTYFQNEAQLEKSRLLSDRFSAERPKGSFSTLEIQRTEQGDSAMYLCASSRGQTFSNTEAFFGQGTRLTVV.

The V gene is TRBV7-9, the J gene TRBJ2-2; D is unresolved. CDR1 is SEHNR and CDR2 is FQNEAQ in the germline V gene (reference sequence). V was cut by 5 bases and J by 0 bases, with 7 bases left in between. The CDR3 runs to 14 residues. CDR3 amino acids: CASSQVTNTGELFF. Here the CDR3 DNA reads TGTGCCAGCAGCCAGGTTACGAACACCGGGGAGCTGTTTTTT.

This clonotype occurred a few times. This chain links TRBV5-5 with TRBJ1-2; 7 bases align to TRBD1. The germline CDR1 and CDR2 sequences are SGHKS and YYEKEE (reference sequence). Losses at the gene ends were 1 base for V and 8 bases for J; bases not matched to a gene: 17. The CDR3 loop spans 17 amino acids. CDR3: CASSLSLGQGVGEGYTF. The DNA for the CDR3 is TGTGCCAGCAGCTTGAGCCTGGGGCAGGGGGTAGGAGAGGGCTACACCTTC.

The chain employs TRBV5-1 and TRBJ2-7; D is unclear. Looked up from germline, CDR1 is SGHRS and CDR2 is YFSETQ. The V end lost 0 bases, the J end lost 2 bases, and 12 bases lay between the germline ends. This CDR3 is built from 15 residues. CDR3 coding DNA: TGCGCCAGCAGCTTGGAGGTGGGCCCAACCTACGAGCAGTACTTC. Translated: CASSLEVGPTYEQYF.

This chain uses TRBV12-2 with TRBJ1-6; the table's TRBD1 call for D was not verified on the DNA. TRBV12-2 is marked as a pseudogene. This CDR3 is 16 amino acids long. The CDR3: CASRLGGSTGNSPLHF. As DNA, the CDR3 is TGTGCAAGTCGCTTAGGTGGGTCGACAGGGAATTCACCCCTCCACTTT.

The chain is built from TRBV7-3 and TRBJ2-5, with D maybe TRBD1 (5 bases). With 5 bases removed from V and 1 base from J, the gap between germline ends came to 14 bases. Germline-derived CDR1 and CDR2 are SGHTA and FQGTGA. This CDR3 has 15 residues. In DNA, the CDR3 is TGTGCCAGCAGCCCCCGCAGGGCCGGCCAAGAGACCCAGTACTTC. This codes for CASSPRRAGQETQYF.

This chain joins TRBV9 and TRBJ2-1, with 8 bases matching TRBD2. V gave up 3 bases and J gave up 5 bases; unmatched junction bases: 7. There are 15 residues in the CDR3. Germline CDR1 is SGDLS and CDR2 is YYNGEE. The CDR3 loop is CASSEAGLDNNEQFF. The DNA of the CDR3 is TGTGCCAGCAGCGAGGCGGGACTAGATAACAATGAGCAGTTCTTC.

This clonotype occurred many times. This chain connects TRBV7-9 to TRBJ1-1, with D unresolved. Germline CDR1 SEHNR, CDR2 FQNEAQ (reference sequence). V dropped 4 bases and J dropped 5 bases, with 11 bases sitting between them. The CDR3 spans 13 residues. The CDR3 region has the DNA TGTGCCAGCAGCTCGGACGACTGGACTGAAGCTTTCTTT. It codes for CASSSDDWTEAFF.

This clonotype was counted ten times or more. V usage is TRBV19 and J usage is TRBJ1-1; D uncertain. The CDR3 runs to 13 residues. V dropped 5 bases and J dropped 6 bases, with 13 bases sitting between them. From germline, CDR1 is LNHDA and CDR2 SQIVND (reference sequence). The CDR3 nucleotides read TGTGCCAGTAGTCAGTCTGTGAGCGCTGAAGCTTTCTTT. This encodes CASSQSVSAEAFF. Using reference TRBV19 and TRBJ1-1 for the parts outside the CDR3, the full variable domain is DGGITQSPKYLFRKEGQNVTLSCEQNLNHDAMYWYRQDPGQGLRLIYYSQIVNDFQKGDIAEGYSVSREKKESFPLTVTSAQKNPTAFYLCASSQSVSAEAFFGQGTRLTVV.

This clonotype was detected only once. The V call is TRBV24-1, the J call TRBJ2-3, with unresolved D. Deletions cut 4 bases from V and 3 bases from J, with 10 bases between. Looked up from germline, CDR1 is KGHDR and CDR2 is SFDVKD. The CDR3 is made up of 14 amino acids. CDR3 coding DNA: TGTGCCACCAGTGAGCCGGCGCGGACAGATACGCAGTATTTT. Residues: CATSEPARTDTQYF.